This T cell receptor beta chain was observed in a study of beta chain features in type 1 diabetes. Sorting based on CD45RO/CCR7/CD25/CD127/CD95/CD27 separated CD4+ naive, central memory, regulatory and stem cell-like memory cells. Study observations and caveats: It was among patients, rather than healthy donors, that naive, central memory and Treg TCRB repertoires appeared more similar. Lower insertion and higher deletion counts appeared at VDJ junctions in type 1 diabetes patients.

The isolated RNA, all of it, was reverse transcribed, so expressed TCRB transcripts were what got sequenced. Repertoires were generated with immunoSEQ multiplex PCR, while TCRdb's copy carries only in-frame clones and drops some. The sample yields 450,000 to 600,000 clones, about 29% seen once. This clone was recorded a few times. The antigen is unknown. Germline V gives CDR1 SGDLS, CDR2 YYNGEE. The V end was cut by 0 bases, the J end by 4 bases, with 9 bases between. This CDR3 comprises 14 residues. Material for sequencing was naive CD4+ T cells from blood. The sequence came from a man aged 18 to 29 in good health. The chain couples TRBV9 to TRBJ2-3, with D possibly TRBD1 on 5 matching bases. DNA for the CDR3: TGTGCCAGCAGCGTAGCAGGGTTCCCAGATACGCAGTATTTT. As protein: CASSVAGFPDTQYF. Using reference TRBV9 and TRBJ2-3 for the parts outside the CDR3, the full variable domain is DSGVTQTPKHLITATGQRVTLRCSPRSGDLSVYWYQQSLDQGLQFLIQYYNGEERAKGNILERFSAQQFPDLHSELNLSSLELGDSALYFCASSVAGFPDTQYFGPGTRLTVL.